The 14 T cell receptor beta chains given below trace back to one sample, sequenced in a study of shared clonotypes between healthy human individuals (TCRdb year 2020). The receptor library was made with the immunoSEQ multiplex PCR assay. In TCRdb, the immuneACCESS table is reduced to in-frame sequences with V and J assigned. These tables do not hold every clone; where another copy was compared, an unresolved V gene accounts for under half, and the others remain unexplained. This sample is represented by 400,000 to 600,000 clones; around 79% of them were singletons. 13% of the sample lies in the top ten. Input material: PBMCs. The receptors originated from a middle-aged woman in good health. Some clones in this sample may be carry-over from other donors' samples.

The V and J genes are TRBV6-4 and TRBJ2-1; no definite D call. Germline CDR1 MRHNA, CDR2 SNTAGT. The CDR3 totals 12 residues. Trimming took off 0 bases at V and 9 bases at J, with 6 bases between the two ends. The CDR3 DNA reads TGTGCCAGCAGTGACTCGACTTTTGAGCAGTTCTTC. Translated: CASSDSTFEQFF.

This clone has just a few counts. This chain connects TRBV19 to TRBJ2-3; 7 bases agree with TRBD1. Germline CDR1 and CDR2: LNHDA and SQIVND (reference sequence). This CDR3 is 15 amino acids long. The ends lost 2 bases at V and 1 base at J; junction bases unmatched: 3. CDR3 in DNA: TGTGCCAGTAGTATACGACAGGGCCGCACAGATACGCAGTATTTT. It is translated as CASSIRQGRTDTQYF.

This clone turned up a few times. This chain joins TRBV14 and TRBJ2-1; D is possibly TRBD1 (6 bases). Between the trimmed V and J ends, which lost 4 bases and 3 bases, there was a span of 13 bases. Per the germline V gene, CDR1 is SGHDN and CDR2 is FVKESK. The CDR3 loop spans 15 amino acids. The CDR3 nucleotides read TGTGCCAGCAGCCGACTCCGGGACAACTACAATGAGCAGTTCTTC. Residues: CASSRLRDNYNEQFF.

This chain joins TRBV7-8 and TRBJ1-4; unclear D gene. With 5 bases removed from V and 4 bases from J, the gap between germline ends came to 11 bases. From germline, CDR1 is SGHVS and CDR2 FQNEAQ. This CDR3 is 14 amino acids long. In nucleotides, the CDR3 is TGTGCCAGCAGCCCCCCTGGAATTAATGAAAAACTGTTTTTT. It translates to CASSPPGINEKLFF.

Here the CDR3 reads CAISGTEETQYF. In DNA form, the CDR3 reads TGTGCCATCAGTGGGACAGAAGAGACCCAGTACTTC. The chain couples TRBV10-3 to TRBJ2-5; tentatively, D is TRBD1 (6 bases). The CDR3 contains 12 residues. Germline V gene sequence: CDR1 ENHRY, CDR2 SYGVKD. V was shortened by 4 bases and J by 3 bases, with 6 bases between the two germline ends.

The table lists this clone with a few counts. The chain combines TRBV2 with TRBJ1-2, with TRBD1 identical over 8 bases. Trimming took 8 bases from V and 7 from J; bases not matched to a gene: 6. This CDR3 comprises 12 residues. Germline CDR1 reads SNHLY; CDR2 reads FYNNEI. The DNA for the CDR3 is TGTGCCAGCTGCATGACAGGGGCTGGCTACACCTTC. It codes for CASCMTGAGYTF.

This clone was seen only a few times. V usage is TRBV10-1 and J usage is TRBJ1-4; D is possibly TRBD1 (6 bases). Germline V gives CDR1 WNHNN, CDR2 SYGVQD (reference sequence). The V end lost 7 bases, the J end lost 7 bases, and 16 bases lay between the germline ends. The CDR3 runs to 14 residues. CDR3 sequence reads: CASTQGTFSEKLFF. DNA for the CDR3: TGCGCCAGCACCCAAGGGACATTTAGTGAAAAACTGTTTTTT.

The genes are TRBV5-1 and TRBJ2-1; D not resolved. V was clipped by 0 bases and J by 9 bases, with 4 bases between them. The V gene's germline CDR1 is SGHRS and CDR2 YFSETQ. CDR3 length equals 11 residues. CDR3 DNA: TGCGCCAGCAGCTTGGAGGGTGAGCAGTTCTTC. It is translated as CASSLEGEQFF.

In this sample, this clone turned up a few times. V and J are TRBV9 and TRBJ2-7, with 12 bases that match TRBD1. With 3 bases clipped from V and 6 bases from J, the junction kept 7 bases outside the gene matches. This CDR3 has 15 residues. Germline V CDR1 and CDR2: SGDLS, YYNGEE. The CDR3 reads CASSAVGTGGSEQYF. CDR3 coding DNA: TGTGCCAGCAGCGCCGTCGGGACAGGGGGCAGCGAGCAGTACTTC.

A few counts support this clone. This CDR3 reads CASSPRLQERFSNQPQHF. CDR3 coding DNA: TGTGCCAGCAGTCCGCGTCTGCAGGAGAGGTTTAGCAATCAGCCCCAGCATTTT. The chain is built from TRBV27 and TRBJ1-5; the D is unclear. CDR3 length: 18 amino acids. The V gene lost 5 bases and the J gene lost 0 bases, with 20 bases spanning the gap. The germline V gene has CDR1 MNHEY and CDR2 SMNVEV (reference sequence).

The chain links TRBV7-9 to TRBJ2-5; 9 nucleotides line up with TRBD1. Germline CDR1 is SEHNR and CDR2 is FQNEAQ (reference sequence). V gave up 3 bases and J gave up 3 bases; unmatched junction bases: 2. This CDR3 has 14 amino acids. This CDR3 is CASSFTGGEETQYF. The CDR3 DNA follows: TGTGCCAGCAGCTTTACAGGGGGCGAAGAGACCCAGTACTTC.

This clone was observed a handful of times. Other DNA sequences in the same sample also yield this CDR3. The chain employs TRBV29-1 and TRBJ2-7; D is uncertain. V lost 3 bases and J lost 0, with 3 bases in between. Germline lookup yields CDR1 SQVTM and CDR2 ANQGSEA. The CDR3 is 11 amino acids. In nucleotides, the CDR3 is TGCAGCGTTGAGGGCTCCTACGAGCAGTACTTC. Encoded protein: CSVEGSYEQYF.

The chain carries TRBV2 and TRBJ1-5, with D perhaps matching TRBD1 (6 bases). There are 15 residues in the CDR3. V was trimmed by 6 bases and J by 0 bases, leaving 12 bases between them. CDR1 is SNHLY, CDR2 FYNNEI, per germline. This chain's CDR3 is CASSWTENSNQPQHF. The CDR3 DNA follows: TGTGCCAGCAGCTGGACAGAGAATAGCAATCAGCCCCAGCATTTT.

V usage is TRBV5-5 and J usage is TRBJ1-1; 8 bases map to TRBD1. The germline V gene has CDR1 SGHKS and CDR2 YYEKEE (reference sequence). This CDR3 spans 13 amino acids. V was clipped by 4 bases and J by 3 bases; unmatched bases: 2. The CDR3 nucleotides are TGTGCCAGCAGCAGACAGGGGTACACTGAAGCTTTCTTT. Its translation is CASSRQGYTEAFF.